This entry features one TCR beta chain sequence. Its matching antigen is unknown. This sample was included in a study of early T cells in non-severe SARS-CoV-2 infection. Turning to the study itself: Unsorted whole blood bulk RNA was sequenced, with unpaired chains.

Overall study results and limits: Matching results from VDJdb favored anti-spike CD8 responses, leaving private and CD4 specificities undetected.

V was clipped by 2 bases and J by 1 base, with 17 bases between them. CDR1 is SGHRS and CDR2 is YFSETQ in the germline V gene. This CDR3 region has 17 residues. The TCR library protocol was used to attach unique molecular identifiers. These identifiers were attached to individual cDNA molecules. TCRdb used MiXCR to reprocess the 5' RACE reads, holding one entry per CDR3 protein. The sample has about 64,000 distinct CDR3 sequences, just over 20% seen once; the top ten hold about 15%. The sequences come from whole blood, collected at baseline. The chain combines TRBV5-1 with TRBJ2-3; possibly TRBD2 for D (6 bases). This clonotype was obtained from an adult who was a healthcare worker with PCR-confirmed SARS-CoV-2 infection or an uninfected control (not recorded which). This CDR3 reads CASSLGMLAKGTDTQYF. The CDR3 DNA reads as TGCGCCAGCAGCTTAGGTATGCTAGCGAAGGGCACAGATACGCAGTATTTT.